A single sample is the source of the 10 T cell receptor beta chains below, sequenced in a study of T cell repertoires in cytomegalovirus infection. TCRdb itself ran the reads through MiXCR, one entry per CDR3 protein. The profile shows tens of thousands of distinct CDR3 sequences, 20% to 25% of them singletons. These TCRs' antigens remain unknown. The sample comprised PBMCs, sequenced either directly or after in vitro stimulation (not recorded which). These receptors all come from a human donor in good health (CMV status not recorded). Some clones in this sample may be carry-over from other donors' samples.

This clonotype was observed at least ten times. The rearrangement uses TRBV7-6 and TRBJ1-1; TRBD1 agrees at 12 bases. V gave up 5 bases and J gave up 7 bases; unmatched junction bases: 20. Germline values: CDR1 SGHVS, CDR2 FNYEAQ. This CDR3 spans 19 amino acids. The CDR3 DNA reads TGTGCCAGCAGCGTCCCTGAATCCGGGACAGGGGGCCACCCCTATGAAGCTTTCTTT. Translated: CASSVPESGTGGHPYEAFF.

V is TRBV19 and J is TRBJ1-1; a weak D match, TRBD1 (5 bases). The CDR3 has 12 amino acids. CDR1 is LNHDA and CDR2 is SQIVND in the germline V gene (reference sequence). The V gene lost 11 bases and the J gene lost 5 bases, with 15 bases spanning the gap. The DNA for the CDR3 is TGTGCCCCCCCGGCGGGGGGAACTGAAGCTTTCTTT. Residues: CAPPAGGTEAFF.

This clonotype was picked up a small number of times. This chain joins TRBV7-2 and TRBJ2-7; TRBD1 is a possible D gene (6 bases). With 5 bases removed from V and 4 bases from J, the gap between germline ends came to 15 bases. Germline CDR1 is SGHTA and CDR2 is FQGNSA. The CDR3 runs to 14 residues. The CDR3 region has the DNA TGTGCCAGCAGCGCCGGGACACCCTTTTACGAGCAGTACTTC. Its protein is CASSAGTPFYEQYF. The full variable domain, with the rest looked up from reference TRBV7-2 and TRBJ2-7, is GAGVSQSPSNKVTEKGKDVELRCDPISGHTALYWYRQSLGQGLEFLIYFQGNSAPDKSGLPSDRFSAERTGGSVSTLTIQRTQQEDSAVYLCASSAGTPFYEQYFGPGTRLTVT.

DNA for the CDR3: TGCAGTGCTAGAGACTCCCGCCGGAGCAGCTCCTACAATGAGCAGTTCTTC. Translated, it gives CSARDSRRSSSYNEQFF. The chain couples TRBV20-1 to TRBJ2-1; D gene uncertain. CDR1 is DFQATT, CDR2 SNEGSKA, per germline (reference sequence). The V gene lost 0 bases and the J gene lost 0 bases, with 15 bases spanning the gap. The CDR3 runs to 17 residues.

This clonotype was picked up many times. The CDR3 DNA reads as TGTGCCAGCAGCCCCAAAGAGACCCAGTACTTC. Its translation: CASSPKETQYF. The chain couples TRBV7-2 to TRBJ2-5, with D unresolved. Trimming cost V 5 bases and J 3 bases, with 4 bases left between them. The V gene's germline CDR1 is SGHTA and CDR2 FQGNSA. The CDR3 runs 11 residues.

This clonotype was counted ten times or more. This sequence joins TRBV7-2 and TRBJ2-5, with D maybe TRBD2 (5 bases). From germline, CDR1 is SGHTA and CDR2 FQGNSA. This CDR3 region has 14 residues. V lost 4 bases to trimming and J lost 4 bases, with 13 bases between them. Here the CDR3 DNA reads TGTGCCAGCAGCTCGGCCAGAGGGCGAGAGACCCAGTACTTC. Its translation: CASSSARGRETQYF.

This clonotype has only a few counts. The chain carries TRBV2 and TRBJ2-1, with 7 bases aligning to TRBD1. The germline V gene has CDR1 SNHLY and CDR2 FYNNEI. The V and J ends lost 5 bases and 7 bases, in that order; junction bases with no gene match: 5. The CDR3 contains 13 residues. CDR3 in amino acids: CASSFQGENEQFF. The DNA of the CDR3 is TGTGCCAGCAGTTTTCAGGGGGAGAATGAGCAGTTCTTC.

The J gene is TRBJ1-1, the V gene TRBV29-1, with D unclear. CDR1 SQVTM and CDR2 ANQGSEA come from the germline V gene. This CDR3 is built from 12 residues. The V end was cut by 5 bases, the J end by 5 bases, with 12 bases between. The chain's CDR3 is CSVTSPPTEAFF. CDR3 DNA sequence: TGCAGCGTTACGAGTCCGCCGACTGAAGCTTTCTTT.

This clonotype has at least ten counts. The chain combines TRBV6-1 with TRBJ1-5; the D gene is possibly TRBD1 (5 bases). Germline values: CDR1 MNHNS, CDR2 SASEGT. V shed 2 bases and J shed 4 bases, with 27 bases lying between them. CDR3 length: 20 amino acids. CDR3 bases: TGTGCCAGCAGTGAACAGGGTGGTGGTGGCAGCCCCCTGGGTAATCAGCCCCAGCATTTT. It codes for CASSEQGGGGSPLGNQPQHF.

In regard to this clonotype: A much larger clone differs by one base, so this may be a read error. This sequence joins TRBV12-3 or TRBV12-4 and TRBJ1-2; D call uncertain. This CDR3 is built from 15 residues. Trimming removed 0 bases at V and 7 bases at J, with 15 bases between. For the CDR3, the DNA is TGTGCCAGCAGTTTAGCGGACCTTCCTCGCAGTGGCTACACCTTC. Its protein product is CASSLADLPRSGYTF.